The 9 T cell receptor beta chains below come from one sample, sequenced in a study of T cell changes during pregnancy in multiple sclerosis. The assay was immunoSEQ multiplex PCR, and TCRdb's table has in-frame clones only and misses some. The table includes roughly 20,000 clones, 88% detected once. Specimen: CD4+ T cells from peripheral blood mononuclear cells, collected in the first trimester of pregnancy. Receptors originate from a female donor in good health, enrolled as a control in a pregnancy study.

The V and J genes are TRBV7-9 and TRBJ2-1; 7 bases fit TRBD2. Losses at the gene ends were 5 bases for V and 5 bases for J; bases not matched to a gene: 12. This CDR3 is 16 amino acids long. Germline values: CDR1 SEHNR, CDR2 FQNEAQ (reference sequence). CDR3 protein: CASSPKSGAFDNEQFF. CDR3 in DNA: TGTGCCAGCAGCCCAAAGAGCGGGGCTTTTGACAATGAGCAGTTCTTC.

The genes are TRBV12-5 and TRBJ2-3; 12 bases fit TRBD2. Germline CDR1 and CDR2: LGHNT and FRNRAP. This CDR3 is built from 13 residues. The ends lost 10 bases at V and 6 bases at J; junction bases unmatched: 5. DNA for the CDR3: TGTGCTACTCTAGCGGGAGGGCACGATACGCAGTATTTT. Its protein is CATLAGGHDTQYF. The whole variable domain, remainder taken from reference TRBV12-5 and TRBJ2-3, is DARVTQTPRHKVTEMGQEVTMRCQPILGHNTVFWYRQTMMQGLELLAYFRNRAPLDDSGMPKDRFSAEMPDATLATLKIQPSEPRDSAVYFCATLAGGHDTQYFGPGTRLTVL.

J is TRBJ1-1 and V is TRBV27; D call uncertain. From germline, CDR1 is MNHEY and CDR2 SMNVEV (reference sequence). The CDR3 has 13 amino acids. V lost 4 bases to trimming and J lost 0 bases, with 6 bases between them. The CDR3 nucleotides read TGTGCCAGCAGTTCTTCCCTGAACACTGAAGCTTTCTTT. Translated, it gives CASSSSLNTEAFF.

This chain connects TRBV25-1 to TRBJ2-5; D ambiguous. The end of the DNA is better explained by TRBJ2-7, so the J call may be wrong. In germline, CDR1 is MGHDK, CDR2 SYGVNS. This CDR3 is built from 13 residues. The CDR3 is CASSAAEYYEQYF. In DNA form, the CDR3 reads TGTGCCAGCAGTGCCGCTGAATACTACGAGCAGTACTTC.

The CDR3 protein is CASTRQSKGAFF. The DNA for the CDR3 is TGTGCCAGCACCCGACAAAGTAAGGGGGCTTTCTTT. This rearrangement joins TRBV6-1 to TRBJ1-1, with a weak D call TRBD1 (5 bases). The CDR3 runs to 12 residues. CDR1 is MNHNS and CDR2 is SASEGT in the germline V gene. Trimming left V 7 bases short and J 11 bases short, with 17 bases between.

The V call is TRBV11-2, the J call TRBJ2-1, with 10 bases that match TRBD2. The CDR3 has 16 residues. Trimming at V came to 6 bases and at J to 3 bases, leaving 8 bases not matched to a gene. CDR1 SGHAT and CDR2 FQNNGV come from the germline V gene. The CDR3 loop is CASRPSGTSVYNEQFF. CDR3 bases: TGTGCCAGCAGACCTTCCGGGACTAGCGTCTACAATGAGCAGTTCTTC.

V is TRBV19 and J is TRBJ1-2, with TRBD1 identical over 7 bases. Trimming cost V 7 bases and J 0 bases; bases outside gene matches: 5. CDR3 length: 14 amino acids. The germline V gene encodes CDR1 LNHDA and CDR2 SQIVND (reference sequence). The chain's CDR3 is CASTIGTANYGYTF. In nucleotides, the CDR3 is TGTGCCAGTACCATCGGGACAGCTAACTATGGCTACACCTTC.

The chain is built from TRBV9 and TRBJ1-2; 8 nucleotides agree with TRBD1. V gave up 3 bases and J gave up 7 bases; unmatched junction bases: 5. The CDR3 has 13 amino acids. CDR1 and CDR2 (germline): SGDLS, YYNGEE. The CDR3 DNA reads as TGTGCCAGCAGCGGGACAGGGCTGGGTGGCTACACCTTC. Protein: CASSGTGLGGYTF.

This chain connects TRBV18 to TRBJ2-7, with TRBD2 matching over 8 bases. CDR1 is KGHSH, CDR2 LQKENI, per germline. This CDR3 comprises 16 residues. V lost 0 bases, J lost 5 bases, and 9 bases stayed unmatched. The CDR3 DNA is TGTGCCAGCTCACCACCGATGGCGGGAGGATTCCACGAGCAGTACTTC. Protein product: CASSPPMAGGFHEQYF.